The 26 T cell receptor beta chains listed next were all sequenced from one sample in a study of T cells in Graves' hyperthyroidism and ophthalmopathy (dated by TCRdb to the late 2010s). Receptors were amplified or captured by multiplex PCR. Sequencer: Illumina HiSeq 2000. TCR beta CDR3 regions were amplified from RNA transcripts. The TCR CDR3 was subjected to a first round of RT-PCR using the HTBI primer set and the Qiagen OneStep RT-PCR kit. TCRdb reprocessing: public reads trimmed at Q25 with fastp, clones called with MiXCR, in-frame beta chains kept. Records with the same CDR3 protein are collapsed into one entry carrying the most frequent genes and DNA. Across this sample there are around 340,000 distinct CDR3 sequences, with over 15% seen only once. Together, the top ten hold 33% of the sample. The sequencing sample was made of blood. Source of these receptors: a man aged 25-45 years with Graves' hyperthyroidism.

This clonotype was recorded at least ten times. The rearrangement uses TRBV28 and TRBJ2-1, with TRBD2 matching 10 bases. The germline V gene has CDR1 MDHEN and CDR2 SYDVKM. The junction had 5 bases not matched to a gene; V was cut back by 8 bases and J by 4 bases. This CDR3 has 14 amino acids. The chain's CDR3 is CASSSGSTYNEQFF. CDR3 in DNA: TGTGCCAGCTCTAGCGGGAGTACGTACAATGAGCAGTTCTTC.

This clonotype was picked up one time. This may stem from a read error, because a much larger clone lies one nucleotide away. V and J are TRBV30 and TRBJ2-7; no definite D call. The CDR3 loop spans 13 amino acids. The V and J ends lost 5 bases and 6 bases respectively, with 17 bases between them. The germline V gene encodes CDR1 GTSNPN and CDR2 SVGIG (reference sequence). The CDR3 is CAWGKTNAREQYF. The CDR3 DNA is TGTGCCTGGGGAAAAACAAACGCTCGCGAGCAGTACTTC.

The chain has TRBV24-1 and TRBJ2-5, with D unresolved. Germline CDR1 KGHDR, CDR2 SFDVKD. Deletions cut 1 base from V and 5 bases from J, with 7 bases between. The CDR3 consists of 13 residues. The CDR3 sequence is CATSDFDLETQYF. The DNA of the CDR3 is TGTGCCACCAGTGATTTTGATTTGGAGACCCAGTACTTC.

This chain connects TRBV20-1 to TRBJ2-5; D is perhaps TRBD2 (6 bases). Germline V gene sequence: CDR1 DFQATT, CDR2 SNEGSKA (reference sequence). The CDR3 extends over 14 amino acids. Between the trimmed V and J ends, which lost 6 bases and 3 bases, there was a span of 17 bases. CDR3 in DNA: TGCAGTGCCTTGAATCCTACGGGAGAAGAGACCCAGTACTTC. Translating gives CSALNPTGEETQYF.

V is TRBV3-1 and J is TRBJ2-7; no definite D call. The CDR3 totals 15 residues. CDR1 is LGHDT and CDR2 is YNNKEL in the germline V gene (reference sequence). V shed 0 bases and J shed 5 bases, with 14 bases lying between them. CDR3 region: CASSQEIGPYHEQYF. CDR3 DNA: TGTGCCAGCAGCCAAGAGATAGGGCCGTACCACGAGCAGTACTTC.

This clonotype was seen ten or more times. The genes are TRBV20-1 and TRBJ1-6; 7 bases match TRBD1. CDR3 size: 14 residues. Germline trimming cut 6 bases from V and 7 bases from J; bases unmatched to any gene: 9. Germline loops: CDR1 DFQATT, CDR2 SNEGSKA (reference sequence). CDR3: CSALQGMGNSPLHF. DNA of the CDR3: TGCAGTGCGTTACAGGGGATGGGGAATTCACCCCTCCACTTT.

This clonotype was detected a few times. The CDR3 sequence is CAIRYSYEQYF. For the CDR3, the DNA is TGTGCCATCAGGTACTCCTACGAGCAGTACTTC. The chain has TRBV10-3 and TRBJ2-7; unclear D gene. The length of the CDR3 is 11 residues. Trimming pared 6 bases from V and 0 bases from J, leaving 3 bases between. Germline V lookup: CDR1 ENHRY, CDR2 SYGVKD.

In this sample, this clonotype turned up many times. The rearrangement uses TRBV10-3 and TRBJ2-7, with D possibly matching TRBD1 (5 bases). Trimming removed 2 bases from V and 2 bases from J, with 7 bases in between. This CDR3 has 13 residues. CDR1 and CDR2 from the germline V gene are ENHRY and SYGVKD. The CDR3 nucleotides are TGTGCCATCAGTGAGGTGGACACCTACGAGCAGTACTTC. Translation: CAISEVDTYEQYF.

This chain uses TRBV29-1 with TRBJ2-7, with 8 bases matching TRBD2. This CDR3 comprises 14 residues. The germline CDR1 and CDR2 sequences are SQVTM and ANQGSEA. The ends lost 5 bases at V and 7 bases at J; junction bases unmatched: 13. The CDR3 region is CSVTLKAGVREQYF. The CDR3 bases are TGCAGCGTTACCTTGAAAGCGGGAGTGAGAGAGCAGTACTTC.

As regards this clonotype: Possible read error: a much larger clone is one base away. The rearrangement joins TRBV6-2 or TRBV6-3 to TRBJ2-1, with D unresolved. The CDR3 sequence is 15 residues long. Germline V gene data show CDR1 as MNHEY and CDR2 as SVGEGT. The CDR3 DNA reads TGTGCCAGCAGTTCCCTGAGACGGTACTACAATGAGCAGTCCTTC. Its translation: CASSSLRRYYNEQSF.

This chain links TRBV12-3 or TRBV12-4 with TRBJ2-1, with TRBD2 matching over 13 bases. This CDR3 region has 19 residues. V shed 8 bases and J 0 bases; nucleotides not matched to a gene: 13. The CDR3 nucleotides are TGTGCCAGCGGACAGCCGGGACTAGCGGGACGGGGCTCCTACAATGAGCAGTTCTTC. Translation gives CASGQPGLAGRGSYNEQFF.

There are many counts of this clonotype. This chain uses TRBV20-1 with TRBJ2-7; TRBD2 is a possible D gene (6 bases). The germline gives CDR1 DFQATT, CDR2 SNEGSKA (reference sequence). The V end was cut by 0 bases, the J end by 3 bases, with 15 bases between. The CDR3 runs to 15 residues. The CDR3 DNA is TGCAGTGCTAGAGATCTGGGCGGGACCAACTACGAGCAGTACTTC. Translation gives CSARDLGGTNYEQYF.

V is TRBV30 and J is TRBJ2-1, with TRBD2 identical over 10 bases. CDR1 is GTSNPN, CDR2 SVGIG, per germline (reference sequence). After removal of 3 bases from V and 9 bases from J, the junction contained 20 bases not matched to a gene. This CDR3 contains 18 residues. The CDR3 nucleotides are TGTGCCTGGAGCAAGGCCCCTGTCTGGCTAGCGGGAGAGTGTGAGCAGTTCTTC. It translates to CAWSKAPVWLAGECEQFF.

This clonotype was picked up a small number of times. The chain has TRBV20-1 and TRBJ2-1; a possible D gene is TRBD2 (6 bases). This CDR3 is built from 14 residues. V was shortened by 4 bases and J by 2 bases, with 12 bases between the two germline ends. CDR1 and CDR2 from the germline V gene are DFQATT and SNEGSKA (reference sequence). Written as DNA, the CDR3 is TGCAGTGCTACTAGCGTTAGCGCCTACAATGAGCAGTTCTTC. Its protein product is CSATSVSAYNEQFF.

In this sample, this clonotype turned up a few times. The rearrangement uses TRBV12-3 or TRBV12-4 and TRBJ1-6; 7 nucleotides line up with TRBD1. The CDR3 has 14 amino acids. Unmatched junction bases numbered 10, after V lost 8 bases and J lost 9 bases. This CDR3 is CASGSGGSGSPLHF. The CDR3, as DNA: TGTGCCAGCGGTTCAGGGGGTTCGGGTTCACCCCTCCACTTT.

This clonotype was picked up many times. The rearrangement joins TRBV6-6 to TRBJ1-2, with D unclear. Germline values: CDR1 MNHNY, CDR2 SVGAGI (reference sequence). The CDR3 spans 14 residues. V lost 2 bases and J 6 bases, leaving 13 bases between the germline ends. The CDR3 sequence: CASSYNQYGNGYTF. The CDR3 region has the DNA TGTGCCAGCAGTTACAATCAGTACGGCAATGGCTACACCTTC.

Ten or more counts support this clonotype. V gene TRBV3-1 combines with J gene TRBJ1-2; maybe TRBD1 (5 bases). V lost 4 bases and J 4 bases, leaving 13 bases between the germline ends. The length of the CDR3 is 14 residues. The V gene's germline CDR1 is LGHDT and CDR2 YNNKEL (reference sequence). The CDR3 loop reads CASSRGEGGYGYTF. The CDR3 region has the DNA TGTGCCAGCAGCCGAGGGGAGGGCGGCTATGGCTACACCTTC.

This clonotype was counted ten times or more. This CDR3 reads CASSSNEGGHYYEQYF. In DNA, the CDR3 is TGCGCCAGCAGCTCTAACGAGGGCGGACACTACTACGAGCAGTACTTC. The rearrangement links TRBV5-1 to TRBJ2-7, with D perhaps TRBD1 or TRBD2 (5 bases each). Looked up from germline, CDR1 is SGHRS and CDR2 is YFSETQ. The CDR3 contains 16 residues. Trimming took 3 bases from V and 3 from J, leaving 19 bases between them.

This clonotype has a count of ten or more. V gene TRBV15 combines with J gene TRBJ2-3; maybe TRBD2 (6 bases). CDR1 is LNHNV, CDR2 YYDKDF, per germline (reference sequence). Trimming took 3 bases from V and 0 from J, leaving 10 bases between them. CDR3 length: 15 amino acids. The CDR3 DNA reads TGTGCCACCAGCAGTGGGACTTCTAGCACAGATACGCAGTATTTT. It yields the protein CATSSGTSSTDTQYF.

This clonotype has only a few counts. The CDR3 loop reads CATQLAGGGREQFF. In DNA, the CDR3 is TGTGCCACACAACTAGCGGGGGGGGGAAGGGAGCAGTTCTTC. This chain joins TRBV13 and TRBJ2-1; 13 bases agree with TRBD2. The germline CDR1 and CDR2 sequences are PRHDT and FYEKMQ (reference sequence). V trimming: 10 bases; J trimming: 10 bases; junction bases outside the gene matches: 10. The CDR3 is 14 residues long.

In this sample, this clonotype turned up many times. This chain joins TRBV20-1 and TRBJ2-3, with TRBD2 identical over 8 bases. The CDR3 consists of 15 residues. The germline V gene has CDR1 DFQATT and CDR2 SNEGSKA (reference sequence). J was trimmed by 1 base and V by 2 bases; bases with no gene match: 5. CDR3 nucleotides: TGCAGTGCTAGACCGATACTAGCGGGCACAGATACGCAGTATTTT. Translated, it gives CSARPILAGTDTQYF.

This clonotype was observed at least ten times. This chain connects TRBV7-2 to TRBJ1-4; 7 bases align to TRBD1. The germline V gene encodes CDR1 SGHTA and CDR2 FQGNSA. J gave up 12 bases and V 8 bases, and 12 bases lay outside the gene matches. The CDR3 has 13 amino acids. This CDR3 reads CASGQFGGTELFF. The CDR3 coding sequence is TGTGCCAGCGGACAGTTCGGGGGGACAGAACTGTTTTTT.

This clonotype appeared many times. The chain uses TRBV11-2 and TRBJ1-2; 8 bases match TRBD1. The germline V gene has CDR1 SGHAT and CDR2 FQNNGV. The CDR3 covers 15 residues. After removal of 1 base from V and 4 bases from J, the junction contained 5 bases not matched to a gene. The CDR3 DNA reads TGTGCCAGCAGCTTAGCCGCGGACAGGGTCTATGGCTACACCTTC. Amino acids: CASSLAADRVYGYTF.

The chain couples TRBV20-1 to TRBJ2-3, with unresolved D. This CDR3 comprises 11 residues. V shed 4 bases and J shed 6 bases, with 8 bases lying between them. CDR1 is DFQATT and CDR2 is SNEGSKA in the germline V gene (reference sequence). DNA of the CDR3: TGCAGTGCTATGGGGTTGGATACGCAGTATTTT. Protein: CSAMGLDTQYF.

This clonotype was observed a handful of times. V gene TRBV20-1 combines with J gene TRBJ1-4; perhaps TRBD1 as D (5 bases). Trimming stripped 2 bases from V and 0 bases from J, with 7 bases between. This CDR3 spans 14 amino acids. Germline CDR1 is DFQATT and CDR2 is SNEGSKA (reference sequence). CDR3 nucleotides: TGCAGTGCTAGATTGGGGGCAACTAATGAAAAACTGTTTTTT. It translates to CSARLGATNEKLFF.

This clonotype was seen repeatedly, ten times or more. The chain's CDR3 is CASSLDWNSYEQYF. Written as DNA, the CDR3 is TGCGCCAGCAGCTTAGACTGGAACTCCTACGAGCAGTACTTC. This rearrangement joins TRBV5-1 to TRBJ2-7; D is ambiguous. Germline V CDR1 and CDR2: SGHRS, YFSETQ. The CDR3 extends over 14 amino acids. V lost 2 bases and J lost 0, with 9 bases in between. The full variable domain, with the rest looked up from reference TRBV5-1 and TRBJ2-7, is KAGVTQTPRYLIKTRGQQVTLSCSPISGHRSVSWYQQTPGQGLQFLFEYFSETQRNKGNFPGRFSGRQFSNSRSEMNVSTLELGDSALYLCASSLDWNSYEQYFGPGTRLTVT.